The 6 T cell receptor beta chains reported below all come from one sample, sequenced in a study of tumor and adjacent non-tumor tissue in lung cancer. The template was RNA from unsorted bulk tissue. A modified ARM-PCR protocol with three rounds of nested PCR amplified TCRbeta. TCRdb ran MiXCR on the multiplex PCR reads and lists one entry per CDR3 protein. This table has about 93,000 distinct CDR3 sequences, around two thirds appearing once. The sequenced sample consisted of lung tumor tissue. These receptors all come from a man between 65 and 85 years old with non-small cell lung cancer.

This clonotype came up many times. The chain uses TRBV7-9 and TRBJ1-2; TRBD1 matches at 7 bases. CDR1 is SEHNR and CDR2 is FQNEAQ in the germline V gene (reference sequence). The ends lost 4 bases at V and 2 bases at J; junction bases unmatched: 4. The CDR3 contains 14 residues. Here the CDR3 DNA reads TGTGCCAGCAGCTGGGGACAGAAGAACTATGGCTACACCTTC. Translated, it gives CASSWGQKNYGYTF.

The CDR3 coding sequence is TGTGCCAGCATCTCCTGGACAGGGGGGATTTACGAGCAGTACTTC. Amino acids: CASISWTGGIYEQYF. The V and J genes are TRBV11-2 and TRBJ2-7, with 10 bases identical to TRBD1. There are 15 residues in the CDR3. CDR1 SGHAT and CDR2 FQNNGV come from the germline V gene. The trim removed 7 bases at V and 4 bases at J, leaving 10 bases unmatched.

This clonotype was seen at least ten times. V and J are TRBV25-1 and TRBJ2-3; no clear D. This CDR3 has 13 amino acids. Trimming took 2 bases from V and 6 from J, leaving 9 bases between them. The germline gives CDR1 MGHDK, CDR2 SYGVNS. CDR3 sequence: CASSEPPLDTQYF. The CDR3 DNA sequence: TGTGCCAGCAGTGAACCCCCCCTGGATACGCAGTATTTT.

The chain employs TRBV4-2 and TRBJ2-2; TRBD2 agrees at 12 bases. With 1 base clipped from V and 7 bases from J, the junction kept 7 bases outside the gene matches. The CDR3 is made up of 17 amino acids. Germline V gene lookup returns CDR1 LGHNA and CDR2 YNFKEQ. The CDR3 coding sequence is TGTGCCAGCAGCCAAGCTAAACTAGCGGGGGGCATCGGGGAGCTGTTTTTT. Translated, it gives CASSQAKLAGGIGELFF.

Concerning this clonotype: A much larger clone differs from this one at a single base, so this may be a read error. The chain couples TRBV29-1 to TRBJ1-3; possible D gene TRBD1, 5 bases. Germline CDR1 is SQVTM and CDR2 is ANQGSEA. This CDR3 comprises 12 residues. Trimming pared 3 bases from V and 4 bases from J, leaving 7 bases between. The CDR3 sequence is CSVETAGNTIYF. The CDR3 coding sequence is TGCAGCGTTGAGACAGCCGGAAACACCATATATTTT. Full variable domain (missing parts from reference TRBV29-1 and TRBJ1-3): SAVISQKPSRDICQRGTSLTIQCQVDSQVTMMFWYRQQPGQSLTLIATANQGSEATYESGFVIDKFPISRPNLTFSTLTVSNMSPEDSSIYLCSVETAGNTIYFGEGSWLTVV.

This clonotype has at least ten counts. The chain carries TRBV28 and TRBJ1-2, with D perhaps matching TRBD1 (5 bases). The CDR3 loop spans 15 amino acids. CDR1 and CDR2 (germline): MDHEN, SYDVKM. Deletions cut 5 bases from V and 0 bases from J, with 13 bases between. The CDR3 DNA sequence: TGTGCCAGCAGTCCTGGGGGAGGGACTAACTATGGCTACACCTTC. This translates into CASSPGGGTNYGYTF.